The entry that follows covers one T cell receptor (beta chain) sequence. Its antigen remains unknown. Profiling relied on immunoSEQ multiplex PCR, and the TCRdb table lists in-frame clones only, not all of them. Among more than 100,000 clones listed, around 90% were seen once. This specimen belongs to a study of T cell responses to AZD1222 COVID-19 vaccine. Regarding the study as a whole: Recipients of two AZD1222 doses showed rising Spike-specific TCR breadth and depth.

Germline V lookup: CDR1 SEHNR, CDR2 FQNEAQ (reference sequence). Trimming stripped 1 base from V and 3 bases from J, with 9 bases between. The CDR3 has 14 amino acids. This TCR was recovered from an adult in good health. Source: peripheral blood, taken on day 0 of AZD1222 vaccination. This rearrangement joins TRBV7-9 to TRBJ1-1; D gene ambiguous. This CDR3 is CASSLGVSDTEAFF. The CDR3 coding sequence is TGTGCCAGCAGCTTAGGGGTGTCGGACACTGAAGCTTTCTTT.